The 18 T cell receptor beta chains listed next were all sequenced from one sample in a study of blood T cell repertoires in COVID-19. Data came from immunoSEQ multiplex PCR; TCRdb stores just in-frame clones and leaves some out. The data show 110,000 to 150,000 clones, over 75% seen once. The sample taken for sequencing was peripheral blood. These receptors came from a woman in her forties or fifties with acute or convalescent COVID-19.

V is TRBV19 and J is TRBJ2-4, with D possibly TRBD1 on 6 matching bases. Germline V gene lookup returns CDR1 LNHDA and CDR2 SQIVND (reference sequence). This CDR3 region has 13 residues. V was pared by 3 bases and J by 7 bases, with 10 bases between. The CDR3 DNA reads as TGTGCCAGTAGTATGGGGACACCGAACATTCAGTACTTC. Amino acids: CASSMGTPNIQYF.

V is TRBV18 and J is TRBJ2-7; 9 bases are shared with TRBD1. Trimming at V came to 4 bases and at J to 6 bases, leaving 4 bases not matched to a gene. Germline assignment: CDR1 KGHSH and CDR2 LQKENI. The CDR3 runs to 13 residues. CDR3 DNA: TGTGCCAGCTCACAAGGGACAGGGTCCGAGCAGTACTTC. Amino acid sequence: CASSQGTGSEQYF.

The chain employs TRBV13 and TRBJ2-3; 7 nucleotides match TRBD2. CDR1 and CDR2 (germline): PRHDT, FYEKMQ (reference sequence). This CDR3 is built from 18 residues. The junction had 14 bases not matched to a gene; V was cut back by 3 bases and J by 2 bases. The CDR3 nucleotides are TGTGCCAGCAGCTTTGGGCAGTTCGCGGGACTACCCACAGATACGCAGTATTTT. Its translation: CASSFGQFAGLPTDTQYF.

The chain is built from TRBV5-8 and TRBJ1-1, with D possibly matching TRBD1 (5 bases). Per the germline V gene, CDR1 is SGHTS and CDR2 is YDEGEE. The CDR3 is 18 residues long. V was clipped by 0 bases and J by 6 bases, with 24 bases between them. The DNA of the CDR3 is TGTGCCAGCAGCTTGGAAGGACATACGGGCCTTTTATCCCCTGAAGCTTTCTTT. The encoded protein is CASSLEGHTGLLSPEAFF. Complete variable domain (other parts from reference TRBV5-8 and TRBJ1-1): EAGVTQSPTHLIKTRGQQATLRCSPISGHTSVYWYQQALGLGLQFLLWYDEGEERNRGNFPPRFSGRQFPNYSSELNVNALELEDSALYLCASSLEGHTGLLSPEAFFGQGTRLTVV.

This clone was seen only once. The chain employs TRBV29-1 and TRBJ2-5; the match to TRBD2 covers 7 bases. The junction had 8 bases not matched to a gene; V was cut back by 8 bases and J by 5 bases. Per the germline V gene, CDR1 is SQVTM and CDR2 is ANQGSEA. The CDR3 contains 12 residues. The CDR3 protein is CSSRTRAETQYF. In DNA form, the CDR3 reads TGCAGCTCCAGGACTAGGGCGGAGACCCAGTACTTC.

V and J are TRBV2 and TRBJ1-6; TRBD1 aligns across 8 bases. Germline lookup yields CDR1 SNHLY and CDR2 FYNNEI. V was pared by 5 bases and J by 8 bases, with 5 bases of the junction left unmatched. The CDR3 spans 14 residues. The CDR3: CASSSTGGDSPLHF. In DNA, the CDR3 is TGTGCCAGCAGTTCTACAGGGGGAGATTCACCCCTCCACTTT.

A single count supports this clone. The J gene is TRBJ1-4, the V gene TRBV11-2; D is perhaps TRBD1 (6 bases). Trimming took 5 bases from V and 6 from J, leaving 13 bases between them. This CDR3 has 14 residues. Germline CDR1 is SGHAT and CDR2 is FQNNGV. CDR3 residues: CASSRRGGDEKLFF. CDR3 nucleotide sequence: TGTGCCAGCAGCCGCCGGGGGGGCGATGAAAAACTGTTTTTT. Using reference TRBV11-2 and TRBJ1-4 for the parts outside the CDR3, the full variable domain is EAGVAQSPRYKIIEKRQSVAFWCNPISGHATLYWYQQILGQGPKLLIQFQNNGVVDDSQLPKDRFSAERLKGVDSTLKIQPAKLEDSAVYLCASSRRGGDEKLFFGSGTQLSVL.

The V call is TRBV7-9, the J call TRBJ1-5, with D possibly being TRBD1 (5 bases). The ends were cut back, 1 base at V and 4 bases at J, with 8 bases in the middle. The CDR3 is made up of 14 amino acids. Germline values: CDR1 SEHNR, CDR2 FQNEAQ (reference sequence). The CDR3 nucleotides read TGTGCCAGCAGCTTAGTGGCAGGGAATCAGCCCCAGCATTTT. This codes for CASSLVAGNQPQHF. The entire variable domain, with the rest obtained from reference TRBV7-9 and TRBJ1-5, is as follows: DTGVSQNPRHKITKRGQNVTFRCDPISEHNRLYWYRQTLGQGPEFLTYFQNEAQLEKSRLLSDRFSAERPKGSFSTLEIQRTEQGDSAMYLCASSLVAGNQPQHFGDGTRLSIL.

CDR3 loop: CASSLRQGMDTGELFF. CDR3 nucleotide sequence: TGCGCCAGCAGCCTAAGGCAGGGGATGGACACCGGGGAGCTGTTTTTT. The genes are TRBV4-3 and TRBJ2-2; perhaps TRBD1 as D (6 bases). CDR1 is LGHNA and CDR2 is YSLEER in the germline V gene. V shed 4 bases and J shed 3 bases, with 15 bases lying between them. This CDR3 comprises 16 residues.

This sequence joins TRBV5-1 and TRBJ2-5; TRBD2 might be the D (6 bases). CDR1 SGHRS and CDR2 YFSETQ come from the germline V gene. Trimming cost V 3 bases and J 5 bases, with 8 bases left between them. This CDR3 is built from 12 residues. The CDR3 loop is CASSSGEETQYF. CDR3 nucleotide sequence: TGCGCCAGCAGCTCGGGGGAGGAGACCCAGTACTTC.

The J gene is TRBJ1-2, the V gene TRBV28; the D gene is possibly TRBD1 (6 bases). The CDR3 length is 12 residues. The V gene lost 5 bases and the J gene lost 8 bases, with 12 bases spanning the gap. Germline V CDR1 and CDR2: MDHEN, SYDVKM. CDR3 sequence: CASSRQDLGYTF. CDR3 bases: TGTGCCAGCAGTCGACAGGATCTGGGCTACACCTTC.

The J gene is TRBJ2-2, the V gene TRBV2; 7 bases line up with TRBD2. Looked up from germline, CDR1 is SNHLY and CDR2 is FYNNEI. This CDR3 comprises 13 residues. The J segment lost 6 bases and the V segment lost 8 bases, leaving 6 bases of the junction unmatched. The CDR3 loop is CASRGEWAGELFF. CDR3 DNA: TGTGCCAGCCGGGGGGAGTGGGCCGGGGAGCTGTTTTTT.

The chain combines TRBV19 with TRBJ2-3; D gene uncertain. Looked up from germline, CDR1 is LNHDA and CDR2 is SQIVND (reference sequence). Trimming took off 3 bases at V and 2 bases at J, with 6 bases between the two ends. The length of the CDR3 is 13 residues. In DNA form, the CDR3 reads TGTGCCAGTAGTATGGGCTACACAGATACGCAGTATTTT. Translated: CASSMGYTDTQYF.

This clone was detected a few times. This chain links TRBV6-6 with TRBJ1-5, with 9 bases fitting TRBD1. J was trimmed by 5 bases and V by 6 bases; bases with no gene match: 8. CDR1 and CDR2 (germline): MNHNY, SVGAGI (reference sequence). The CDR3 covers 15 residues. The CDR3: CASSPGTGPDQPQHF. For the CDR3, the DNA is TGTGCCAGCAGCCCGGGGACAGGGCCAGATCAGCCCCAGCATTTT.

This sequence joins TRBV3-1 (or the pseudogene TRBV3-2) and TRBJ2-1; 7 bases are shared with TRBD1. Trimming removed 0 bases from V and 3 bases from J; junction bases left unmatched: 17. The CDR3 covers 20 residues. Germline loops: CDR1 LGHDT, CDR2 YNNKEL (reference sequence). CDR3 bases: TGTGCCAGCAGCCAAGATCTTGTAACCACGACAGGGCCGATCTACAATGAGCAGTTCTTC. Residues: CASSQDLVTTTGPIYNEQFF.

CDR3 in DNA: TGTGCCAGCAGCTTAGGGCAGGTAAACACTGAAGCTTTCTTT. It encodes CASSLGQVNTEAFF. This chain connects TRBV7-9 to TRBJ1-1; the D is unclear. Germline loops: CDR1 SEHNR, CDR2 FQNEAQ (reference sequence). V was shortened by 1 base and J by 2 bases, with 8 bases between the two germline ends. This CDR3 comprises 14 residues.

The rearrangement links TRBV6-5 to TRBJ2-7; 10 nucleotides match TRBD1. This CDR3 comprises 14 residues. Germline V lookup: CDR1 MNHEY, CDR2 SVGAGI. V was clipped by 4 bases and J by 4 bases; unmatched bases: 4. CDR3 nucleotide sequence: TGTGCCAGCAGTTTCGGGACAGGGGAATACGAGCAGTACTTC. Translated: CASSFGTGEYEQYF.

The J gene is TRBJ1-5, the V gene TRBV4-2; possibly TRBD1 for D (5 bases). Trimming left V 0 bases short and J 3 bases short, with 21 bases between. This CDR3 comprises 19 residues. Germline lookup yields CDR1 LGHNA and CDR2 YNFKEQ. The CDR3 coding sequence is TGTGCCAGCAGCCAAGAGGGCTGGGGGGGGGAGGGAACCAATCAGCCCCAGCATTTT. It yields the protein CASSQEGWGGEGTNQPQHF.